The next 19 T cell receptor beta chains were all read from a single sample in a study of blood T cell repertoires in COVID-19. Produced via immunoSEQ multiplex PCR; TCRdb's table is partial and in-frame only. This sample has about 230,000 clones, with approximately 80% found just once. Sequenced: PBMCs or T cells enriched from blood (not recorded which). All receptors derive from a man aged 55-75 years who had recovered from COVID-19.

The chain combines TRBV7-8 with TRBJ2-1; 14 bases match TRBD2. Per germline, CDR1 SGHVS and CDR2 FQNEAQ. The trim removed 8 bases at V and 7 bases at J, leaving 19 bases unmatched. CDR3 length equals 19 residues. The CDR3 DNA follows: TGTGCCAGCGCAAAGCCGACTAGCGGGGGGGCGTGGTCAAGTAATGAGCAGTTCTTC. This gives the protein CASAKPTSGGAWSSNEQFF.

The chain recombines TRBV5-6 with TRBJ2-7; 9 bases agree with TRBD1. Germline values: CDR1 SGHDT, CDR2 YYEEEE. With 4 bases clipped from V and 6 bases from J, the junction kept 11 bases outside the gene matches. CDR3 length: 15 amino acids. CDR3 nucleotide sequence: TGTGCCAGCAGCGGCCCGGGACAGGGCAGGGTCGAGCAGTACTTC. Amino acids: CASSGPGQGRVEQYF.

The chain combines TRBV6-5 with TRBJ2-3; no definite D call. CDR3 length: 13 amino acids. Trimming cost V 6 bases and J 6 bases, with 13 bases left between them. Per germline, CDR1 MNHEY and CDR2 SVGAGI. The CDR3 nucleotides are TGTGCCAGCAGCCCCCAGATAACGGATACGCAGTATTTT. It translates to CASSPQITDTQYF.

The chain is built from TRBV12-5 and TRBJ1-1; TRBD1 is a possible D gene (6 bases). V was shortened by 6 bases and J by 3 bases, with 14 bases between the two germline ends. CDR1 is LGHNT, CDR2 FRNRAP, per germline. CDR3 size: 14 residues. CDR3 in amino acids: CASGPGAGDTEAFF. CDR3 in DNA: TGTGCTAGTGGCCCCGGGGCAGGGGACACTGAAGCTTTCTTT.

This chain joins TRBV2 and TRBJ2-1, with D perhaps TRBD2 (6 bases). The germline CDR1 and CDR2 sequences are SNHLY and FYNNEI. V was cut by 6 bases and J by 13 bases, with 13 bases left in between. The CDR3 totals 11 residues. Here the CDR3 DNA reads TGTGCCAGCAGCGAACGGAGGGGTCAGTTCTTC. This codes for CASSERRGQFF.

The chain carries TRBV12-3 or TRBV12-4 and TRBJ2-7; D possibly corresponds to TRBD2 (6 bases). The V gene lost 3 bases and the J gene lost 7 bases, with 7 bases spanning the gap. The CDR3 covers 11 residues. CDR3 sequence: CASSFGGEQYF. In DNA form, the CDR3 reads TGTGCCAGCAGTTTTGGGGGGGAGCAGTACTTC.

The chain combines TRBV29-1 with TRBJ1-3, with D unresolved. The CDR3 has 14 amino acids. CDR1 is SQVTM, CDR2 ANQGSEA, per germline. Between the trimmed V and J ends, which lost 3 bases and 2 bases, there was a span of 11 bases. The CDR3 is CSVDSTGAGNTIYF. As DNA, the CDR3 is TGCAGCGTTGATTCTACGGGAGCTGGAAACACCATATATTTT. Together with reference TRBV29-1 and TRBJ1-3, the CDR3 gives the full variable domain: SAVISQKPSRDICQRGTSLTIQCQVDSQVTMMFWYRQQPGQSLTLIATANQGSEATYESGFVIDKFPISRPNLTFSTLTVSNMSPEDSSIYLCSVDSTGAGNTIYFGEGSWLTVV.

The genes are TRBV3-1 (or the pseudogene TRBV3-2) and TRBJ2-3; TRBD1 matches at 7 bases. J was trimmed by 5 bases and V by 4 bases; bases with no gene match: 9. The CDR3 is 15 amino acids. The germline V gene has CDR1 LGHDT and CDR2 YNNKEL (reference sequence). CDR3 protein: CASSPLGGGRDTQYF. The DNA for the CDR3 is TGTGCCAGCAGCCCCTTAGGGGGCGGTAGAGATACGCAGTATTTT.

This CDR3 reads CATSTLAVTSTDTQYF. In DNA, the CDR3 is TGTGCCACCAGCACCTTAGCGGTGACTAGCACAGATACGCAGTATTTT. This chain uses TRBV15 with TRBJ2-3, with a tentative D call TRBD2 (6 bases). This CDR3 region has 16 residues. The germline V gene encodes CDR1 LNHNV and CDR2 YYDKDF (reference sequence). Deletions cut 4 bases from V and 0 bases from J, with 14 bases between. Based on the CDR3 plus reference TRBV15 and TRBJ2-3, the full variable domain is DAMVIQNPRYQVTQFGKPVTLSCSQTLNHNVMYWYQQKSSQAPKLLFHYYDKDFNNEADTPDNFQSRRPNTSFCFLDIRSPGLGDTAMYLCATSTLAVTSTDTQYFGPGTRLTVL.

V is TRBV5-1 and J is TRBJ2-1; possibly TRBD2 for D (6 bases). CDR3 length: 13 residues. Germline CDR1 is SGHRS and CDR2 is YFSETQ. With 2 bases removed from V and 4 bases from J, the gap between germline ends came to 7 bases. This CDR3 is CASSFGGYNEQFF. The CDR3 region has the DNA TGCGCCAGCAGCTTTGGAGGGTACAATGAGCAGTTCTTC.

This clone was seen more than once but under ten times. The chain joins TRBV20-1 to TRBJ1-1; D might be TRBD1 (6 bases). The germline CDR1 and CDR2 sequences are DFQATT and SNEGSKA (reference sequence). The CDR3 totals 15 residues. The V and J ends lost 3 bases and 4 bases respectively, with 18 bases between them. CDR3 sequence reads: CSASKEGGLRTEAFF. The CDR3 DNA is TGCAGTGCTAGTAAGGAGGGGGGGCTCCGCACTGAAGCTTTCTTT.

This chain uses TRBV21-1 with TRBJ1-3. TRBV21-1 is an annotated pseudogene. This CDR3 comprises 14 residues. CDR3 protein: CASSWGLTGNTIYF. The CDR3 DNA follows: TGTGCCAGCAGCTGGGGACTAACTGGAAACACCATATATTTT.

The J gene is TRBJ1-1, the V gene TRBV5-1; TRBD1 matches 8 bases. The germline V gene encodes CDR1 SGHRS and CDR2 YFSETQ. The ends lost 4 bases at V and 4 bases at J; junction bases unmatched: 12. CDR3 size: 16 residues. CDR3 amino acids: CASSPRAGGGSTEAFF. The CDR3, as DNA: TGCGCCAGCAGCCCGCGGGCAGGGGGCGGGAGCACTGAAGCTTTCTTT. Supplemented by reference TRBV5-1 and TRBJ1-1, the full variable domain reads KAGVTQTPRYLIKTRGQQVTLSCSPISGHRSVSWYQQTPGQGLQFLFEYFSETQRNKGNFPGRFSGRQFSNSRSEMNVSTLELGDSALYLCASSPRAGGGSTEAFFGQGTRLTVV.

V is TRBV5-1 and J is TRBJ2-7; D is unresolved. CDR3 length: 14 amino acids. Trimming took off 4 bases at V and 0 bases at J, with 11 bases between the two ends. CDR1 is SGHRS and CDR2 is YFSETQ in the germline V gene. The CDR3 DNA reads TGCGCCAGCAGCGTGCCCGGGTCCTCCTACGAGCAGTACTTC. It is translated as CASSVPGSSYEQYF. The complete variable domain, with remaining parts taken from reference TRBV5-1 and TRBJ2-7, reads KAGVTQTPRYLIKTRGQQVTLSCSPISGHRSVSWYQQTPGQGLQFLFEYFSETQRNKGNFPGRFSGRQFSNSRSEMNVSTLELGDSALYLCASSVPGSSYEQYFGPGTRLTVT.

This clone was recorded once. This sequence joins TRBV5-4 and TRBJ1-1, with a weak D call TRBD1 (5 bases). V was shortened by 3 bases and J by 4 bases, with 13 bases between the two germline ends. CDR1 is SGHNT, CDR2 YYREEE, per germline (reference sequence). The CDR3 loop spans 14 amino acids. DNA for the CDR3: TGTGCCAGCAGCTATGGGGCCGTGGGCACTGAAGCTTTCTTT. Encoded protein: CASSYGAVGTEAFF.

This clone was seen once. This sequence joins TRBV5-1 and TRBJ2-7, with 9 bases matching TRBD1. CDR1 is SGHRS and CDR2 is YFSETQ in the germline V gene. CDR3 size: 16 residues. J gave up 0 bases and V 0 bases, and 4 bases lay outside the gene matches. The CDR3: CASSLVGTGSSYEQYF. As DNA, the CDR3 is TGCGCCAGCAGCTTGGTAGGGACAGGGTCCTCCTACGAGCAGTACTTC.

This clone appeared a single time. The rearrangement uses TRBV7-8 and TRBJ1-5; D not certain. This CDR3 has 16 amino acids. Trimming cost V 1 base and J 3 bases, with 13 bases left between them. Germline loops: CDR1 SGHVS, CDR2 FQNEAQ. CDR3: CASSLGTGGLNQPQHF. CDR3 nucleotide sequence: TGTGCCAGCAGCTTAGGTACTGGCGGACTCAATCAGCCCCAGCATTTT.

CDR3 in DNA: TGTGCCAGCAGCCCCGGACAGGGCTATAATTCACCCCTCCACTTT. The encoded protein is CASSPGQGYNSPLHF. The genes are TRBV5-4 and TRBJ1-6; TRBD1 matches 8 bases. The CDR3 is 15 amino acids. The junction had 3 bases not matched to a gene; V was cut back by 4 bases and J by 3 bases. Looked up from germline, CDR1 is SGHNT and CDR2 is YYREEE (reference sequence).

This chain uses TRBV12-5 with TRBJ1-1, with D hard to call. CDR3 length: 14 amino acids. Trimming left V 1 base short and J 3 bases short, with 9 bases between. In germline, CDR1 is LGHNT, CDR2 FRNRAP. CDR3 bases: TGTGCTAGTGGTTTGGAGTGGGCCCACACTGAAGCTTTCTTT. Its protein is CASGLEWAHTEAFF.